Listed below are T cell receptor beta chains from one sample, sequenced in a study of blood T cell repertoires in COVID-19. Profiled with immunoSEQ multiplex PCR; TCRdb holds only in-frame clones, not every one. The repertoire holds around 300,000 clones, with approximately 91% as singletons. Sequenced material: peripheral blood. These receptors were obtained from a woman aged 35 to 49 who had recovered from COVID-19. The CDR3 runs from the conserved cysteine through the conserved F or W. A D gene is named only where the DNA matches it firmly. Clone sizes are given selectively: once, few, many, or a class where the clone is expanded.

TGTGCCAGCAGCTTAGCTGGAGGAGGACCACGATCCTACGAGCAGTACTTC	CASSLAGGGPRSYEQYF	.	17	TRBV7-2	.	TRBJ2-7
TGTGCCAGCAGTTTAAAAGGGGGCAAAAACATTCAGTACTTC	CASSLKGGKNIQYF	.	14	TRBV27	.	TRBJ2-4
TGTGCCAGCAGCTTAAAAGCGGGAGGCTTCAGCTCCTACGAGCAGTACTTC	CASSLKAGGFSSYEQYF	TRBD2	17	TRBV7-3	.	TRBJ2-7
TGCGCCAGCAGCTTCTCCGGGACAGATAATTCACCCCTCCACTTT	CASSFSGTDNSPLHF	TRBD1	15	TRBV5-1	.	TRBJ1-6
TGTGCCAGCTTAAATCGGCTAGCGAGCTACAATGAGCAGTTCTTC	CASLNRLASYNEQFF	.	15	TRBV7-9	.	TRBJ2-1
TGTGCCAGCAGCTTGGAAAGCGAAGAGACCCAGTACTTC	CASSLESEETQYF	.	13	TRBV5-4	.	TRBJ2-5
TGTGCCAGCAGCCAAGACCAGGGGGGAGATGAAAAACTGTTTTTT	CASSQDQGGDEKLFF	TRBD1	15	TRBV3-1/TRBV3-2	.	TRBJ1-4
TGTGCCAGCAGCCAACATGGGACAGATGAAGCTTTCTTT	CASSQHGTDEAFF	TRBD1	13	TRBV3-1/TRBV3-2	few	TRBJ1-1
TGTGCCAGCAGCCCAATAGCGGGAAGCCCCTATAACTCCTACAATGAGCAGTTCTTC	CASSPIAGSPYNSYNEQFF	TRBD2	19	TRBV3-1/TRBV3-2	.	TRBJ2-1
TGTGCCAGTCAGGGGGCCTGGGGAGCTTTCTTT	CASQGAWGAFF	TRBD1	11	TRBV19	.	TRBJ1-1
TGTGCCAGTAGTATACAGCTAGCGGGAGGGTACGAGACCCAGTACTTC	CASSIQLAGGYETQYF	TRBD2	16	TRBV19	.	TRBJ2-5
TGCGCCAGCAGCCAGAACCGGGACATTCAAGAGACCCAGTACTTC	CASSQNRDIQETQYF	.	15	TRBV4-1	.	TRBJ2-5
TGTGCCTGGAGTACGGGGCGGGGACTTTCCTCCTACGAGCAGTACTTC	CAWSTGRGLSSYEQYF	.	16	TRBV30	.	TRBJ2-7
TGTGCCAGCAGCTACAGTGGTGGACAGGGGGAGGAAAACTATGGCTACACCTTC	CASSYSGGQGEENYGYTF	TRBD1	18	TRBV11-2	few	TRBJ1-2
TGTGCCAGCAGTTCCATAGTACAGGAGACAGGATCTTTCTCCTACGAGCAGTACTTC	CASSSIVQETGSFSYEQYF	.	19	TRBV28	.	TRBJ2-7
TGTGCCAGCAGCGCCCGAGGTAGCGGGAGAGGGGGCACCGGGGAGCTGTTTTTT	CASSARGSGRGGTGELFF	TRBD2	18	TRBV7-9	.	TRBJ2-2
TGTGCCAGCAGTGCGGGGGGGACAGGGCCGGGTAACTATGGCTACACCTTC	CASSAGGTGPGNYGYTF	TRBD1	17	TRBV25-1	.	TRBJ1-2
TGTGCCAGCAGCTTGGACGGGACAGGTTCACCCCTCCACTTT	CASSLDGTGSPLHF	TRBD1	14	TRBV11-2	.	TRBJ1-6
TGTGCCACCAGTGCGGGACAGGGGCTTGACGAGCAGTACTTC	CATSAGQGLDEQYF	TRBD1	14	TRBV24-1	.	TRBJ2-7
TGTGCCAGCAGTTCTCAACCCCAGGGACTCGGGAACATTCAGTACTTC	CASSSQPQGLGNIQYF	.	16	TRBV28	.	TRBJ2-4
TGTGCCAGCAGCCCCCGCGCCAGCGGGAGCTACAATGAGCAGTTCTTC	CASSPRASGSYNEQFF	TRBD2	16	TRBV5-4	.	TRBJ2-1
TGTGCCAGCCAGGACTCCTCTGGAAACACCATATATTTT	CASQDSSGNTIYF	.	13	TRBV12-3/TRBV12-4	.	TRBJ1-3
TGTGCCAGCAGCCCCCGGGCAGGGGGTTCCTACAATGAGCAGTTCTTC	CASSPRAGGSYNEQFF	TRBD1	16	TRBV3-1/TRBV3-2	.	TRBJ2-1
TGTGCCAGCAGCCCTGTGGAGAATTCACCCCTCCACTTT	CASSPVENSPLHF	.	13	TRBV9	.	TRBJ1-6
TGTGCCAGCAGTTTATCTAGCGGGCAAGAGACCCAGTACTTC	CASSLSSGQETQYF	TRBD2	14	TRBV28	.	TRBJ2-5
TGTGCCAGCAGCCCGTGGGGACTTTCCACAGATACGCAGTATTTT	CASSPWGLSTDTQYF	.	15	TRBV7-2	.	TRBJ2-3
TGCGCCAGCAGCCCCGGGACTAGCGGGTTATACAATGAGCAGTTCTTC	CASSPGTSGLYNEQFF	TRBD2	16	TRBV5-1	.	TRBJ2-1
TGTGCCAGTAGTATCGGCAGGGGAGTTGTCATTCAGTACTTC	CASSIGRGVVIQYF	.	14	TRBV19	.	TRBJ2-4
TGTGCCAGCAGTGGAGGCGGTTTCAGGGGAAGCGAGCAGTACTTC	CASSGGGFRGSEQYF	.	15	TRBV2	.	TRBJ2-7
TGTGCCAGCAGAGGACTAGCGGGAGGTGGGGCCAACGTCCTGACTTTC	CASRGLAGGGANVLTF	.	16	TRBV21-1	.	TRBJ2-6
TGTGCCAGCAGCCGAGTTACTGGGACAGGAGGATCACCCCTCCACTTT	CASSRVTGTGGSPLHF	TRBD1	16	TRBV28	.	TRBJ1-6
TGTGCCAGCAGTTATGGGATTACGGACAGCTCCTATAATTCACCCCTCCACTTT	CASSYGITDSSYNSPLHF	.	18	TRBV27	.	TRBJ1-6
TGTGCCAGCAGCATGGGACTCCTCTTTGGCTACACCTTC	CASSMGLLFGYTF	.	13	TRBV28	.	TRBJ1-2
TGCGCCAGCAGCCCTGGACTAGCGGGAGGAGGAACAGATACGCAGTATTTT	CASSPGLAGGGTDTQYF	TRBD2	17	TRBV5-1	.	TRBJ2-3
TGCGCCAGCAGCTGGGAGGGACAGGAGAATGAAAAACTGTTTTTT	CASSWEGQENEKLFF	TRBD1	15	TRBV5-1	once	TRBJ1-4
TGTGCTAGTGGTTTGGTCGGCAATGAGCAGTTCTTC	CASGLVGNEQFF	.	12	TRBV12-5	.	TRBJ2-1
TGTGCCAGCAGCCAACCGGGAATCAATAATTCACCCCTCCACTTT	CASSQPGINNSPLHF	.	15	TRBV3-1/TRBV3-2	.	TRBJ1-6
TGTGCCAGCAGTCCCACCCGGACTAGCGGGAGTATGAGGACCTACAATGAGCAGTTCTTC	CASSPTRTSGSMRTYNEQFF	TRBD2	20	TRBV27	.	TRBJ2-1
TGTGCCAGCAGCCAAGGCCGGCCAGAGGACTATGGCTACACCTTC	CASSQGRPEDYGYTF	.	15	TRBV3-1/TRBV3-2	.	TRBJ1-2
TGCGCCAGCCAGCCGGGGACTATGGACACTGAAGCTTTCTTT	CASQPGTMDTEAFF	.	14	TRBV5-1	.	TRBJ1-1
TGTGCAACCGCCCCGGGAGGGGGCACTGAAGCTTTCTTT	CATAPGGGTEAFF	.	13	TRBV2	.	TRBJ1-1
TGTGCCAGCAGTTTCACTAGCGACGCCACAGATACGCAGTATTTT	CASSFTSDATDTQYF	TRBD2	15	TRBV27	once	TRBJ2-3
TGTGCCAGCAGCTCAAGCGGGAGGCTTTGGACAGATACGCAGTATTTT	CASSSSGRLWTDTQYF	TRBD2	16	TRBV7-9	many	TRBJ2-3
TGTGCCAGCAGGCTAGCGGGAGGGCCGAAAGATACGCAGTATTTT	CASRLAGGPKDTQYF	TRBD2	15	TRBV7-9	.	TRBJ2-3
TGTGCCAGCAGCAAGCTAGGTGTCGGCACCGGGGAGCTGTTTTTT	CASSKLGVGTGELFF	.	15	TRBV3-1/TRBV3-2	.	TRBJ2-2
TGTGCCAGCAGCTTACGCCTAGCGGGGTACGAGCAGTACTTC	CASSLRLAGYEQYF	TRBD2	14	TRBV7-2	.	TRBJ2-7
TGTGCCAGCAGCTGGACTAGTACGTCCGGGGAGCTGTTTTTT	CASSWTSTSGELFF	TRBD2	14	TRBV5-4	.	TRBJ2-2
TGTGCCATCAGATCGGACAGGGGGAACACTGAAGCTTTCTTT	CAIRSDRGNTEAFF	TRBD1	14	TRBV10-3	.	TRBJ1-1
TGTGCCAGCAGTTACAGCGCAAGCTCCTACGAGCAGTACTTC	CASSYSASSYEQYF	.	14	TRBV6-6	.	TRBJ2-7
TGTGCCAGCAGTTATCGACAGGGGTCCTATAATTCACCCCTCCACTTT	CASSYRQGSYNSPLHF	TRBD1	16	TRBV6-5	.	TRBJ1-6
TGCGCCAGCAGCATCGGACAGGGGATCTACAATGAGCAGTTCTTC	CASSIGQGIYNEQFF	TRBD1	15	TRBV5-1	.	TRBJ2-1
TGTGCCAGCAGCTCGCCTCGAGCGAGCTCCTACGAGCAGTACTTC	CASSSPRASSYEQYF	.	15	TRBV7-9	.	TRBJ2-7
TGTGCCAGCAGCCCGACTCGGTACCAAGAGACCCAGTACTTC	CASSPTRYQETQYF	.	14	TRBV6-2/TRBV6-3	.	TRBJ2-5
TGTGCCAGTAGTATAGGAGGAGGGCCGTATTTCGAGCAGTACTTC	CASSIGGGPYFEQYF	.	15	TRBV19	.	TRBJ2-7
TGTGCCAGCAGGGAAGAGGATCTCTCCTACGAGCAGTACTTC	CASREEDLSYEQYF	.	14	TRBV27	.	TRBJ2-7
TGTGCCAGTCGTCCGGCAGGGATAAATCAGCCCCAGCATTTT	CASRPAGINQPQHF	.	14	TRBV19	.	TRBJ1-5
TGTGCCAGCAGTTACATCGGCGGGACCTACGAGCAGTACTTC	CASSYIGGTYEQYF	.	14	TRBV6-2/TRBV6-3	few	TRBJ2-7
TGTGCCAGCAGCCTTTTGGACAGGGGGCAGTCCTATGGCTACACCTTC	CASSLLDRGQSYGYTF	TRBD1	16	TRBV4-2	.	TRBJ1-2
TGTGCCACCAGTGATTTGATAAGCGGGCCCAATACGCAGTATTTT	CATSDLISGPNTQYF	.	15	TRBV24-1	.	TRBJ2-3